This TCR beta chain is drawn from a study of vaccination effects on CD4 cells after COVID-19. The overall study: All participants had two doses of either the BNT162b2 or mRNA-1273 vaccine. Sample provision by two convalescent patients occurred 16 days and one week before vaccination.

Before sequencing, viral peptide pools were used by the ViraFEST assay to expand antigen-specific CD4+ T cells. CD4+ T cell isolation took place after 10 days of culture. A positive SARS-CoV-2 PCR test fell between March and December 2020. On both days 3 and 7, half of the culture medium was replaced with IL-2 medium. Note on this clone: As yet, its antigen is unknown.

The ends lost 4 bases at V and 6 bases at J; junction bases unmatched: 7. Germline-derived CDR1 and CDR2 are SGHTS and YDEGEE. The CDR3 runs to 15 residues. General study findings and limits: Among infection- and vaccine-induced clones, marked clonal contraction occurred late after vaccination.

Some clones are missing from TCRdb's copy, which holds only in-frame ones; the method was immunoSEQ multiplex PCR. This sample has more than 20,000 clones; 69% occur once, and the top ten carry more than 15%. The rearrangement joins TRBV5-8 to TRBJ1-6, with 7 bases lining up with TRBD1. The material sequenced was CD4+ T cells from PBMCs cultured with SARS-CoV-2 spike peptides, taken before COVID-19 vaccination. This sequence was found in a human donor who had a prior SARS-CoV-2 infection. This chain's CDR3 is CASSRNRGVNSPLHF. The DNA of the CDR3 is TGTGCCAGCAGCCGTAACAGGGGTGTTAATTCACCCCTCCACTTT.